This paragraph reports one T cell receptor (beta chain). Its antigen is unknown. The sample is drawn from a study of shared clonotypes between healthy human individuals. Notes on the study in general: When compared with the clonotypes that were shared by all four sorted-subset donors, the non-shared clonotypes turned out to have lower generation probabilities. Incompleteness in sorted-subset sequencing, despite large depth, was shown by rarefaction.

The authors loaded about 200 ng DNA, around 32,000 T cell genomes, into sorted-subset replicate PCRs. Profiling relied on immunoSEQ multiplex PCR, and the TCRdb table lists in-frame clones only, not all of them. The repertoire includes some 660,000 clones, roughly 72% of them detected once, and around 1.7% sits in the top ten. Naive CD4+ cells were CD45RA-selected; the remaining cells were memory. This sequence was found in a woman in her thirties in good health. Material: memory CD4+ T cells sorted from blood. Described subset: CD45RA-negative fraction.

The DNA for the CDR3 is TGTGCCAGCAGTTCTTTAAGGGTTGGAGATACGCAGTATTTT. This codes for CASSSLRVGDTQYF. The chain joins TRBV6-6 to TRBJ2-3; D not certain. V dropped 4 bases and J dropped 5 bases, with 13 bases sitting between them. The length of the CDR3 is 14 residues. Germline V CDR1 and CDR2: MNHNY, SVGAGI (reference sequence).